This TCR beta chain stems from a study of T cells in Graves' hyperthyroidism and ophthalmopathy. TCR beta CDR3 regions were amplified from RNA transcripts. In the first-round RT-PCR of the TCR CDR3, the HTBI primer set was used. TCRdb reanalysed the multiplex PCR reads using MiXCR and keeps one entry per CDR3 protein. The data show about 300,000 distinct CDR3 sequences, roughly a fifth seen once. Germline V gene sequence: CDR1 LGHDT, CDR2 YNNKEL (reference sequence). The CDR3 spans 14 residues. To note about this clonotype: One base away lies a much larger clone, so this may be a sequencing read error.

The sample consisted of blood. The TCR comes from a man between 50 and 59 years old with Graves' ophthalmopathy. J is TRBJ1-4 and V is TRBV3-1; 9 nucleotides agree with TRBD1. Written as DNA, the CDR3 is TGTACCAGCAGCCAACGACAGGGGGGTGAAAAACTGTTTTTT. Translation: CTSSQRQGGEKLFF. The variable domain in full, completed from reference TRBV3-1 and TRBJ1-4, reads DTAVSQTPKYLVTQMGNDKSIKCEQNLGHDTMYWYKQDSKKFLKIMFSYNNKELIINETVPNRFSPKSPDKAHLNLHINSLELGDSAVYFCTSSQRQGGEKLFFGSGTQLSVL.